The 22 T cell receptor beta chains in this list originate from one sample, sequenced in a study of blood T cell repertoires in COVID-19. The method was immunoSEQ multiplex PCR; TCRdb's version includes in-frame clones alone and lacks a portion of them. Of around 250,000 clones listed, more than 70% are singletons. Sequenced material: peripheral blood. The source is a middle-aged man with active or convalescent COVID-19.

J is TRBJ1-2 and V is TRBV12-3 or TRBV12-4; D might be TRBD1 (5 bases). Trimming pared 5 bases from V and 4 bases from J, leaving 11 bases between. The CDR3 totals 13 residues. CDR3 sequence: CASSLRTSYGYTF. The DNA for the CDR3 is TGTGCCAGCAGTCTCCGGACAAGCTATGGCTACACCTTC.

The chain uses TRBV5-4 and TRBJ1-6; weak D call: TRBD1 (6 bases). V was shortened by 4 bases and J by 6 bases, with 14 bases between the two germline ends. Germline CDR1 is SGHNT and CDR2 is YYREEE (reference sequence). The CDR3 is made up of 15 amino acids. The CDR3 DNA sequence: TGTGCCAGCAGCCTAGGACAGAGGGGTAATTCACCCCTCCACTTT. Amino acids: CASSLGQRGNSPLHF.

This chain uses TRBV11-3 with TRBJ2-3; D may be TRBD2 (6 bases). Trimming took 2 bases from V and 0 from J, leaving 21 bases between them. The germline V gene has CDR1 SGHNT and CDR2 YENEEA. This CDR3 has 19 amino acids. The DNA of the CDR3 is TGTGCCAGCAGCTTATCATGGACATTTAGGGAGGATAGCACAGATACGCAGTATTTT. Translated, it gives CASSLSWTFREDSTDTQYF.

The rearrangement links TRBV6-5 to TRBJ1-1; a weak D match, TRBD1 (6 bases). Trimming stripped 0 bases from V and 2 bases from J, with 10 bases between. The CDR3 has 15 residues. Per germline, CDR1 MNHEY and CDR2 SVGAGI. The CDR3 DNA is TGTGCCAGCAGTTACTCTAACAGGGTAAACACTGAAGCTTTCTTT. This gives the protein CASSYSNRVNTEAFF.

This sequence joins TRBV30 and TRBJ1-2; D is unclear. The CDR3 extends over 13 amino acids. Germline V lookup: CDR1 GTSNPN, CDR2 SVGIG (reference sequence). The V and J ends lost 2 bases and 3 bases respectively, with 10 bases between them. CDR3 region: CAWSRSAYYGYTF. CDR3 in DNA: TGTGCCTGGAGTCGCAGTGCCTACTATGGCTACACCTTC.

This chain links TRBV7-9 with TRBJ2-3; D may be TRBD2 (5 bases). Germline assignment: CDR1 SEHNR and CDR2 FQNEAQ (reference sequence). Trimming stripped 5 bases from V and 11 bases from J, with 17 bases between. The CDR3 is 13 amino acids. The CDR3 sequence is CASSPPGIIGQYF. The CDR3 region has the DNA TGTGCCAGCAGCCCCCCCGGGATAATTGGGCAGTATTTT.

The rearrangement uses TRBV3-1 (or the pseudogene TRBV3-2) and TRBJ2-3, with 12 bases fitting TRBD2. Germline lookup yields CDR1 LGHDT and CDR2 YNNKEL (reference sequence). The V and J ends lost 2 bases and 6 bases, in that order; junction bases with no gene match: 6. The CDR3 sequence is 16 residues long. CDR3 protein: CASSQRTSGTADTQYF. Written as DNA, the CDR3 is TGTGCCAGCAGCCAAAGGACTAGCGGGACCGCGGATACGCAGTATTTT.

The genes are TRBV29-1 and TRBJ2-7; possibly TRBD1 for D (6 bases). This CDR3 contains 13 residues. With 6 bases removed from V and 0 bases from J, the gap between germline ends came to 12 bases. Germline CDR1 reads SQVTM; CDR2 reads ANQGSEA. The CDR3 DNA is TGCAGCGTCGCGGACAGTAGCTCCTACGAGCAGTACTTC. It translates to CSVADSSSYEQYF.

V is TRBV30 and J is TRBJ1-2, with 9 positions matching TRBD1. The CDR3 has 16 amino acids. Trimming removed 2 bases from V and 2 bases from J; junction bases left unmatched: 9. Germline loops: CDR1 GTSNPN, CDR2 SVGIG (reference sequence). The DNA for the CDR3 is TGTGCCTGGAGTCGTAGTGGGACAGGGAGGAACTATGGCTACACCTTC. It encodes CAWSRSGTGRNYGYTF.

The V call is TRBV6-5, the J call TRBJ1-2; D remains unclear. The CDR3 length is 15 residues. Germline CDR1 and CDR2: MNHEY and SVGAGI. V was cut by 4 bases and J by 1 base, with 13 bases left in between. This CDR3 is CASSSVRFFNYGYTF. CDR3 DNA: TGTGCCAGCAGTTCCGTACGGTTCTTTAACTATGGCTACACCTTC.

V is TRBV6-2 or TRBV6-3 and J is TRBJ1-5, with 8 nucleotides matching TRBD1. J was trimmed by 1 base and V by 6 bases; bases with no gene match: 5. The germline CDR1 and CDR2 sequences are MNHEY and SVGEGT. The CDR3 runs to 15 residues. The CDR3 spells CASSRGQGSNQPQHF. DNA for the CDR3: TGTGCCAGCAGCCGCGGACAGGGAAGCAATCAGCCCCAGCATTTT.

This chain connects TRBV9 to TRBJ1-1, with D possibly TRBD1 on 5 matching bases. The germline gives CDR1 SGDLS, CDR2 YYNGEE. V was pared by 5 bases and J by 1 base, with 9 bases between. The CDR3 is 13 residues long. This CDR3 is CASSGQGNTEAFF. The CDR3 DNA reads as TGTGCCAGCAGTGGGCAGGGGAACACTGAAGCTTTCTTT.

The chain joins TRBV9 to TRBJ2-5, with a tentative D call TRBD2 (6 bases). Trimming took 0 bases from V and 4 from J, leaving 16 bases between them. The V gene's germline CDR1 is SGDLS and CDR2 YYNGEE. The CDR3 covers 16 residues. CDR3: CASSVGAGSSGETQYF. As DNA, the CDR3 is TGTGCCAGCAGCGTAGGTGCAGGGAGTAGCGGAGAGACCCAGTACTTC.

The V and J genes are TRBV5-6 and TRBJ2-6; a possible D gene is TRBD1 (5 bases). Trimming stripped 5 bases from V and 0 bases from J, with 9 bases between. The CDR3 is made up of 15 amino acids. From germline, CDR1 is SGHDT and CDR2 YYEEEE. For the CDR3, the DNA is TGTGCCAGCAGTCCGACAGTCTCTGGGGCCAACGTCCTGACTTTC. Protein sequence: CASSPTVSGANVLTF.

The chain is built from TRBV30 and TRBJ2-2, with D possibly being TRBD1 (6 bases). The CDR3 extends over 16 amino acids. Germline lookup yields CDR1 GTSNPN and CDR2 SVGIG (reference sequence). Trimming removed 2 bases from V and 0 bases from J, with 13 bases in between. The CDR3 DNA follows: TGTGCCTGGAGTAGATTGGGGGCGACGAACACCGGGGAGCTGTTTTTT. Its protein product is CAWSRLGATNTGELFF.

CDR3 DNA sequence: TGTGCCAGGGTTCGGGGAGTCCGAGATACTGAAGCTTTCTTT. It is translated as CARVRGVRDTEAFF. The chain employs TRBV25-1 and TRBJ1-1, with D uncertain. Between the trimmed V and J ends, which lost 9 bases and 5 bases, there was a span of 19 bases. Germline CDR1 is MGHDK and CDR2 is SYGVNS. CDR3 length: 14 amino acids.

This chain uses TRBV18 with TRBJ2-7; a possible D gene is TRBD1 (7 bases). This CDR3 comprises 14 residues. In germline, CDR1 is KGHSH, CDR2 LQKENI. Trimming took 1 base from V and 3 from J, leaving 10 bases between them. In nucleotides, the CDR3 is TGTGCCAGCTCACCACTGCAGGGGGGCTACGAGCAGTACTTC. It is translated as CASSPLQGGYEQYF.

On this clone itself: Other nucleotide sequences from this sample produce the same CDR3. The rearrangement links TRBV5-1 to TRBJ1-2; D is uncertain. Looked up from germline, CDR1 is SGHRS and CDR2 is YFSETQ. The CDR3 loop spans 12 amino acids. The V end was cut by 0 bases, the J end by 5 bases, with 5 bases between. The CDR3 region is CASSLGEYGYTF. The CDR3 DNA sequence: TGCGCCAGCAGCTTGGGAGAGTATGGCTACACCTTC.

The chain is built from TRBV6-2 or TRBV6-3 and TRBJ1-1; 10 bases fit TRBD1. The V gene end was trimmed by 6 bases and the J gene end by 3 bases; junction bases not matched to a gene: 7. Germline lookup yields CDR1 MNHEY and CDR2 SVGEGT. This CDR3 region has 15 residues. The CDR3 sequence: CASSRLGQGDTEAFF. The CDR3, as DNA: TGTGCCAGCAGCCGACTCGGACAGGGGGACACTGAAGCTTTCTTT.

The V and J genes are TRBV7-8 and TRBJ1-5; the D gene is possibly TRBD1 (5 bases). Trimming took off 0 bases at V and 8 bases at J, with 14 bases between the two ends. Germline values: CDR1 SGHVS, CDR2 FQNEAQ. CDR3 length: 15 residues. CDR3 region: CASSLAVGRLEPQHF. CDR3 nucleotides: TGTGCCAGCAGCTTAGCTGTGGGGCGGTTGGAGCCCCAGCATTTT.

The gene calls are TRBV19 and TRBJ1-2; 7 bases are shared with TRBD1. J was trimmed by 4 bases and V by 4 bases; bases with no gene match: 0. Per the germline V gene, CDR1 is LNHDA and CDR2 is SQIVND (reference sequence). The CDR3 is 12 amino acids. CDR3 sequence reads: CASSRTGYGYTF. CDR3 DNA: TGTGCCAGTAGTAGGACAGGCTATGGCTACACCTTC.

The V call is TRBV30, the J call TRBJ1-2; D ambiguous. Germline V gene lookup returns CDR1 GTSNPN and CDR2 SVGIG (reference sequence). This CDR3 is 12 amino acids long. Trimming shortened V by 4 bases and J by 6 bases, and 12 bases separated the two germline ends. As DNA, the CDR3 is TGTGCCTGGAATGCCAGAGGCCATGGCTACACCTTC. Residues: CAWNARGHGYTF. Full variable domain (rest looked up from reference TRBV30 and TRBJ1-2): SQTIHQWPATLVQPVGSPLSLECTVEGTSNPNLYWYRQAAGRGLQLLFYSVGIGQISSEVPQNLSASRPQDRQFILSSKKLLLSDSGFYLCAWNARGHGYTFGSGTRLTVV.